This T cell receptor (beta chain) was sequenced for a study of blood T cells in healthy people across ages. Primers used in a second PCR of roughly 6 to 11 cycles were a sample-barcoded 5' primer and a J-beta primer mix. One entry per CDR3 protein results from TCRdb running MiXCR on the 5' RACE reads. The table shows roughly 800,000 distinct CDR3 sequences, with around 25% occurring only once. Extraction yielded at least 5 micrograms of total RNA per sample. These data also formed part of another study, on T cells of mothers and their children. That source adds: Compared with unrelated pairs, related mother-child pairs had slightly higher, non-significant overlap.

Sequenced: blood. This TCR came from a boy under 18 in good health.

CDR3 loop: CASTNQDRGTEAFF. The CDR3 nucleotides are TGTGCCAGCACCAATCAAGACAGGGGCACTGAAGCTTTCTTT. The rearrangement joins TRBV2 to TRBJ1-1; 8 bases are a match to TRBD1. Per germline, CDR1 SNHLY and CDR2 FYNNEI. Germline trimming cut 7 bases from V and 4 bases from J; bases unmatched to any gene: 8. The CDR3 runs to 14 residues.